This T cell receptor (beta chain) was profiled in a study of cytotoxic CD8 clonotypes in ibrutinib-treated CLL. Study-wide context: Response samples followed a median about 11 months of treatment, range 6 to 36.

Deep sequencing aimed at 1 in 200,000 to 1 in 1 million T cells' resolution. TCRdb's copy holds only in-frame clones and misses some; the assay was immunoSEQ multiplex PCR. The sample lists under 35,000 clones, approximately 71% occurring once. Trimming took 2 bases from V and 4 from J; bases not matched to a gene: 10. The germline V gene encodes CDR1 SGDLS and CDR2 YYNGEE. There are 19 residues in the CDR3. V usage is TRBV9 and J usage is TRBJ2-2; 14 nucleotides line up with TRBD2. The sequence derives from a human donor with chronic lymphocytic leukemia. Source: PBMCs, taken after 24 months of ibrutinib treatment. CDR3 sequence (DNA): TGTGCCAGCAGCGTCCTGACTAGCGGGGGGGCCTTCTCCACCGGGGAGCTGTTTTTT. Amino acid sequence: CASSVLTSGGAFSTGELFF.